Following are 24 T cell receptor beta chains from one sample sequenced in a study of blood T cell repertoires in COVID-19. Here immunoSEQ multiplex PCR was the method, and the copy in TCRdb shows in-frame clones only, minus some. The data contain 200,000 to 300,000 clones, 65% to 90% of them singletons. The material sequenced was peripheral blood. The receptors here all came from a man aged 45-60 years with COVID-19, enrolled during active disease.

The CDR3 nucleotides are TGTGCCAGCAGTTCATTGAACTACGATACGCAGTATTTT. This encodes CASSSLNYDTQYF. The chain recombines TRBV6-2 or TRBV6-3 with TRBJ2-3; D unclear. The ends were cut back, 4 bases at V and 6 bases at J, with 11 bases in the middle. Germline V gene sequence: CDR1 MNHEY, CDR2 SVGEGT. This CDR3 comprises 13 residues.

The DNA for the CDR3 is TGTGCCAGCAGCTTAGGTGGGCCAAATCAGCCCCAGCATTTT. Translated: CASSLGGPNQPQHF. This chain uses TRBV5-4 with TRBJ1-5, with D unresolved. CDR1 SGHNT and CDR2 YYREEE come from the germline V gene (reference sequence). This CDR3 is 14 amino acids long. The ends were cut back, 2 bases at V and 4 bases at J, with 10 bases in the middle.

The V and J genes are TRBV3-1 (or the pseudogene TRBV3-2) and TRBJ1-2; perhaps TRBD1 as D (6 bases). CDR1 and CDR2 (germline): LGHDT, YNNKEL (reference sequence). This CDR3 has 15 residues. The V gene lost 5 bases and the J gene lost 4 bases, with 17 bases spanning the gap. The DNA of the CDR3 is TGTGCCAGCAGCGTCCCGGGACACCTCCCCTATGGCTACACCTTC. This gives the protein CASSVPGHLPYGYTF.

The V call is TRBV28, the J call TRBJ2-7; 9 nucleotides match TRBD1. J was trimmed by 4 bases and V by 6 bases; bases with no gene match: 7. The CDR3 runs to 14 residues. Germline V gene sequence: CDR1 MDHEN, CDR2 SYDVKM. CDR3 coding DNA: TGTGCCAGCAGAACCGGGACAGGGTCTTACGAGCAGTACTTC. This translates into CASRTGTGSYEQYF.

This clone was seen a handful of times. Its ends do not fully match the called genes, so a read error is possible. The DNA for the CDR3 is TGTGCTAGCAGCCTCGACAGGCTCGCGAACACCGGGGAGCTGTTTTTT. This codes for CASSLDRLANTGELFF. This chain joins TRBV7-7 and TRBJ2-2; D might be TRBD1 (6 bases). Germline V gene lookup returns CDR1 SSHAT and CDR2 FNYEAQ (reference sequence). The CDR3 covers 16 residues.

The J gene is TRBJ1-4, the V gene TRBV27, with D maybe TRBD1 (6 bases). Germline V gene lookup returns CDR1 MNHEY and CDR2 SMNVEV (reference sequence). The CDR3 runs to 14 residues. V lost 5 bases to trimming and J lost 7 bases, with 14 bases between them. CDR3 amino acids: CASSQQGGGEKLFF. The CDR3 region has the DNA TGTGCCAGCAGTCAGCAGGGAGGGGGTGAAAAACTGTTTTTT.

The chain employs TRBV2 and TRBJ2-5; TRBD2 aligns across 9 bases. CDR3 size: 17 residues. CDR1 and CDR2 from the germline V gene are SNHLY and FYNNEI. V lost 2 bases, J lost 3 bases, and 10 bases stayed unmatched. CDR3 sequence (DNA): TGTGCCAGCAGTGAAACCGCTTCTGGCGGGGGGGAAGAGACCCAGTACTTC. This gives the protein CASSETASGGGEETQYF.

The rearrangement links TRBV7-3 to TRBJ1-1; a weak D match, TRBD1 (6 bases). The CDR3 is 18 residues long. V dropped 1 base and J dropped 1 base, with 19 bases sitting between them. Per germline, CDR1 SGHTA and CDR2 FQGTGA. The CDR3, as DNA: TGTGCCAGCAGCTTAAATCTTTTCCCGGGACACAAGAACACTGAAGCTTTCTTT. It codes for CASSLNLFPGHKNTEAFF.

The chain combines TRBV7-2 with TRBJ2-5; 12 nucleotides agree with TRBD2. In germline, CDR1 is SGHTA, CDR2 FQGNSA. The CDR3 covers 18 residues. With 0 bases clipped from V and 4 bases from J, the junction kept 9 bases outside the gene matches. This chain's CDR3 is CASSLAPSGGGFGETQYF. The CDR3 region has the DNA TGTGCCAGCAGCTTAGCGCCTAGCGGGGGGGGCTTCGGAGAGACCCAGTACTTC.

The rearrangement links TRBV18 to TRBJ1-5; D is possibly TRBD1 (5 bases). The CDR3 contains 12 residues. CDR1 and CDR2 (germline): KGHSH, LQKENI. Between the trimmed V and J ends, which lost 3 bases and 9 bases, there was a span of 9 bases. CDR3 nucleotide sequence: TGTGCCAGCTCACCGGGGGGTGGGCCCCAGCATTTT. Residues: CASSPGGGPQHF.

In its sample, this clone was seen once. This sample includes further DNA sequences coding for the same CDR3. This chain connects TRBV5-1 to TRBJ2-1; D might be TRBD2 (6 bases). V lost 0 bases and J lost 3, with 10 bases in between. The CDR3 has 15 residues. The germline CDR1 and CDR2 sequences are SGHRS and YFSETQ. The CDR3 DNA reads as TGCGCCAGCAGCTTGGTGGGGGGAGACTACAATGAGCAGTTCTTC. Translation gives CASSLVGGDYNEQFF. The entire variable domain, with the rest obtained from reference TRBV5-1 and TRBJ2-1, is as follows: KAGVTQTPRYLIKTRGQQVTLSCSPISGHRSVSWYQQTPGQGLQFLFEYFSETQRNKGNFPGRFSGRQFSNSRSEMNVSTLELGDSALYLCASSLVGGDYNEQFFGPGTRLTVL.

This clone has only a few counts. J is TRBJ1-4 and V is TRBV27, with D uncertain. The CDR3 length is 12 residues. V was clipped by 2 bases and J by 11 bases, with 9 bases between them. Germline V gene data show CDR1 as MNHEY and CDR2 as SMNVEV (reference sequence). CDR3 coding DNA: TGTGCCAGCAGTTTAAACGGTAACAAACTGTTTTTT. Translated: CASSLNGNKLFF.

This chain joins TRBV3-1 (or the pseudogene TRBV3-2) and TRBJ2-1, with a tentative D call TRBD2 (7 bases). Trimming stripped 0 bases from V and 5 bases from J, with 14 bases between. Germline values: CDR1 LGHDT, CDR2 YNNKEL (reference sequence). The CDR3 consists of 16 residues. As DNA, the CDR3 is TGTGCCAGCAGCCAAGAAGGCCGGGGGGCTAACAATGAGCAGTTCTTC. Translation: CASSQEGRGANNEQFF.

The chain links TRBV5-1 to TRBJ2-3; 8 bases are shared with TRBD2. The CDR3 sequence is 15 residues long. Germline V gene lookup returns CDR1 SGHRS and CDR2 YFSETQ. J lost 1 base, V lost 3 bases, and 4 bases had no gene match. As DNA, the CDR3 is TGCGCCAGCAGCTCCCCGGGACTAGGCACAGATACGCAGTATTTT. Amino acid sequence: CASSSPGLGTDTQYF.

The chain couples TRBV27 to TRBJ1-2; the D gene is possibly TRBD1 (6 bases). Germline V gene lookup returns CDR1 MNHEY and CDR2 SMNVEV (reference sequence). This CDR3 contains 16 residues. The V and J ends lost 6 bases and 5 bases respectively, with 22 bases between them. CDR3 sequence (DNA): TGTGCCAGCAGCTATGGGACACCCAACGAACTATATGGCTACACCTTC. Protein: CASSYGTPNELYGYTF.

CDR3 amino acids: CASSALLEREQFF. Written as DNA, the CDR3 is TGTGCCAGTAGTGCACTCCTAGAGCGGGAGCAGTTCTTC. This rearrangement joins TRBV19 to TRBJ2-1; D might be TRBD2 (5 bases). From germline, CDR1 is LNHDA and CDR2 SQIVND (reference sequence). Trimming cost V 5 bases and J 10 bases, with 15 bases left between them. The CDR3 sequence is 13 residues long.

The CDR3 DNA reads as TGTGCCAGCAGCTTATTAGCGGGGGGCTCCTACGAGCAGTACTTC. It encodes CASSLLAGGSYEQYF. The chain joins TRBV5-4 to TRBJ2-7, with 10 nucleotides matching TRBD2. Germline assignment: CDR1 SGHNT and CDR2 YYREEE (reference sequence). Losses at the gene ends were 2 bases for V and 0 bases for J; bases not matched to a gene: 2. The CDR3 contains 15 residues. The complete variable domain, with remaining parts taken from reference TRBV5-4 and TRBJ2-7, reads ETGVTQSPTHLIKTRGQQVTLRCSSQSGHNTVSWYQQALGQGPQFIFQYYREEENGRGNFPPRFSGLQFPNYSSELNVNALELDDSALYLCASSLLAGGSYEQYFGPGTRLTVT.

This clone was found once. V and J are TRBV6-5 and TRBJ1-5; 8 nucleotides match TRBD1. Losses at the gene ends were 8 bases for V and 0 bases for J; bases not matched to a gene: 6. Germline V gene lookup returns CDR1 MNHEY and CDR2 SVGAGI. This CDR3 region has 15 residues. The DNA of the CDR3 is TGTGCCAGCGGGGACAGGTTGTATAGCAATCAGCCCCAGCATTTT. Protein: CASGDRLYSNQPQHF.

This clone was detected once. The junction departs from germline at one end; a sequencing error may be responsible. The chain links TRBV7-2 to TRBJ1-3, with 7 bases lining up with TRBD1. The CDR3 totals 15 residues. Per germline, CDR1 SGHTA and CDR2 FQGNSA. The CDR3 loop reads CASSLGGKPSGQMNF. As DNA, the CDR3 is TGTGCCAGCAGCTTGGGCGGGAAACCCTCGGGACAGATGAATTTT.

The chain employs TRBV5-4 and TRBJ2-2; the match to TRBD2 covers 8 bases. The CDR3 has 15 amino acids. With 2 bases clipped from V and 7 bases from J, the junction kept 7 bases outside the gene matches. CDR1 and CDR2 (germline): SGHNT, YYREEE (reference sequence). CDR3 nucleotide sequence: TGTGCCAGCAGCTTCCCGGGACTAGAGGTCGGGGAGCTGTTTTTT. This sequence encodes CASSFPGLEVGELFF. Filled out from reference TRBV5-4 and TRBJ2-2, the complete variable domain reads ETGVTQSPTHLIKTRGQQVTLRCSSQSGHNTVSWYQQALGQGPQFIFQYYREEENGRGNFPPRFSGLQFPNYSSELNVNALELDDSALYLCASSFPGLEVGELFFGEGSRLTVL.

This chain joins TRBV9 and TRBJ1-2, with 12 bases fitting TRBD1. Trimming at V came to 4 bases and at J to 5 bases, leaving 9 bases not matched to a gene. The CDR3 sequence is 16 residues long. Germline V gene lookup returns CDR1 SGDLS and CDR2 YYNGEE. CDR3 coding DNA: TGTGCCAGCAGCATCGGGACAGGGGGCGAGGGGTATGGCTACACCTTC. This sequence encodes CASSIGTGGEGYGYTF.

The J gene is TRBJ1-2, the V gene TRBV14, with no clear D. Trimming pared 0 bases from V and 5 bases from J, leaving 10 bases between. The CDR3 spans 14 residues. The germline V gene has CDR1 SGHDN and CDR2 FVKESK. This CDR3 reads CASSQDPRGYGYTF. The CDR3 DNA sequence: TGTGCCAGCAGCCAAGATCCTCGGGGATATGGCTACACCTTC.

The genes are TRBV7-9 and TRBJ2-2; TRBD1 might be the D (6 bases). CDR3 length: 14 amino acids. Germline CDR1 is SEHNR and CDR2 is FQNEAQ (reference sequence). V lost 1 base, J lost 6 bases, and 9 bases lay in between. The CDR3 is CASSLGRGAGELFF. DNA for the CDR3: TGTGCCAGCAGCTTAGGCAGGGGAGCCGGGGAGCTGTTTTTT. Drawing the rest from reference TRBV7-9 and TRBJ2-2, the complete variable domain is DTGVSQNPRHKITKRGQNVTFRCDPISEHNRLYWYRQTLGQGPEFLTYFQNEAQLEKSRLLSDRFSAERPKGSFSTLEIQRTEQGDSAMYLCASSLGRGAGELFFGEGSRLTVL.

The chain combines TRBV7-9 with TRBJ1-2, with TRBD1 matching over 7 bases. Germline CDR1 reads SEHNR; CDR2 reads FQNEAQ (reference sequence). The CDR3 spans 15 residues. The J segment lost 7 bases and the V segment lost 5 bases, leaving 13 bases of the junction unmatched. The CDR3 bases are TGTGCCAGCAGCACCGTCGACAGGGAAGTTTTTGGCTACACCTTC. This encodes CASSTVDREVFGYTF.